This T cell receptor (beta chain) was sequenced during a study of TIL therapy for anti-PD-1-resistant metastatic lung cancer. Time point here: pre-treatment sample, taken before nivolumab and TIL therapy. Stage 4 NSCLC adults joined between October 2017 and January 2020. Sequencing used immunoSEQ v3. This table comes from immunoSEQ multiplex PCR, and its TCRdb copy is limited to in-frame clones, with some not included. The sample has tens of thousands of clones, 65% to 90% seen once. The CDR3 consists of 15 residues. V gave up 0 bases and J gave up 7 bases; unmatched junction bases: 8. Germline lookup yields CDR1 SGHNT and CDR2 YYREEE (reference sequence).

The V call is TRBV5-4, the J call TRBJ2-7; 9 bases are a match to TRBD1. The sequences come from blood, collected at baseline. This sequence originates from a person between 30 and 80 years old with non-small cell lung cancer. CDR3: CASSLGGQGRVEQYF. CDR3 sequence (DNA): TGTGCCAGCAGCTTGGGGGGACAGGGCCGGGTGGAGCAGTACTTC.